The 10 T cell receptor beta chains below were found in one sample sequenced in a study of regulatory T cells in long-lasting Graves disease. Time point reported: newly diagnosed GD, antithyroid drugs for less than 3 months. Following extraction of RNA from PBMCs, that RNA was used to make the TCR library. Libraries of TCR beta came from iRepertoire HTBI primers plus Arm-PCR of CDR3 regions. One entry per CDR3 protein results from TCRdb running MiXCR on the multiplex PCR reads. The table has more than 450,000 distinct CDR3 sequences, 9.5% to 15% seen once; the top ten hold around 9.3%. The same data also contributed to another study, on T cells in Graves' hyperthyroidism and ophthalmopathy.

Sequences were derived from peripheral blood mononuclear cells (PBMCs), sampled at new diagnosis, from a patient treated with antithyroid drugs. Every receptor here comes from a woman aged 25 to 45 with Graves disease.

In this sample, this clonotype turned up many times. The chain couples TRBV20-1 to TRBJ2-2; 9 bases fit TRBD1. With V trimmed by 2 bases and J by 4 bases, 2 bases remained unmatched. From germline, CDR1 is DFQATT and CDR2 SNEGSKA (reference sequence). The CDR3 totals 14 residues. CDR3 nucleotide sequence: TGCAGTGCTAGAAGGACAGGGGTCACCGGGGAGCTGTTTTTT. This codes for CSARRTGVTGELFF.

This clonotype was observed many times. CDR3 sequence (DNA): TGTGCCTGGACCGCAGCGGGAGGGCCGACGCAGTACTTC. This translates into CAWTAAGGPTQYF. The rearrangement links TRBV30 to TRBJ2-7; 10 nucleotides line up with TRBD2. The V and J ends lost 4 bases and 9 bases, in that order; junction bases with no gene match: 9. The CDR3 extends over 13 amino acids. Germline assignment: CDR1 GTSNPN and CDR2 SVGIG (reference sequence).

This clonotype was observed many times. The gene calls are TRBV30 and TRBJ1-5; D is ambiguous. This CDR3 is 12 amino acids long. Germline CDR1 and CDR2: GTSNPN and SVGIG (reference sequence). V lost 4 bases, J lost 4 bases, and 8 bases lay in between. CDR3 region: CAWNRENQPQHF. Written as DNA, the CDR3 is TGTGCCTGGAACCGTGAGAATCAGCCCCAGCATTTT.

This clonotype appeared many times. This chain links TRBV6-1 with TRBJ2-3, with D possibly TRBD2 on 5 matching bases. Looked up from germline, CDR1 is MNHNS and CDR2 is SASEGT. The CDR3 spans 16 residues. V was cut by 5 bases and J by 0 bases, with 15 bases left in between. The CDR3 region is CASSRPRRTSTDTQYF. CDR3 nucleotide sequence: TGTGCCAGCAGTAGACCGAGGAGGACTAGCACAGATACGCAGTATTTT.

This clonotype was counted many times. This chain uses TRBV11-3 with TRBJ2-1; TRBD2 aligns across 13 bases. The length of the CDR3 is 15 residues. Germline CDR1 reads SGHNT; CDR2 reads YENEEA. Unmatched junction bases numbered 6, after V lost 5 bases and J lost 8 bases. CDR3 sequence: CASSRTSGRAHEQFF. The CDR3 DNA follows: TGTGCCAGCAGCCGCACTAGCGGGAGGGCCCATGAGCAGTTCTTC.

CDR3 loop: CASSNGRVADEQYF. The CDR3 DNA reads as TGTGCCAGTAGTAACGGGAGGGTGGCAGATGAGCAGTACTTC. The V gene is TRBV19, the J gene TRBJ2-7, with 8 positions matching TRBD2. In germline, CDR1 is LNHDA, CDR2 SQIVND (reference sequence). V lost 4 bases to trimming and J lost 7 bases; unmatched junction nucleotides: 9. The CDR3 is 14 residues long. The full variable domain, its missing parts supplied by reference TRBV19 and TRBJ2-7, is DGGITQSPKYLFRKEGQNVTLSCEQNLNHDAMYWYRQDPGQGLRLIYYSQIVNDFQKGDIAEGYSVSREKKESFPLTVTSAQKNPTAFYLCASSNGRVADEQYFGPGTRLTVT.

The CDR3 nucleotides read TGTGCCAGCAGCCTGGACCCTACAGATACGCAGTATTTT. Protein sequence: CASSLDPTDTQYF. The chain links TRBV9 to TRBJ2-3, with D uncertain. Trimming took off 4 bases at V and 3 bases at J, with 9 bases between the two ends. Germline V gene data show CDR1 as SGDLS and CDR2 as YYNGEE. This CDR3 contains 13 residues. Combining the CDR3 with reference TRBV9 and TRBJ2-3 gives the whole variable domain DSGVTQTPKHLITATGQRVTLRCSPRSGDLSVYWYQQSLDQGLQFLIQYYNGEERAKGNILERFSAQQFPDLHSELNLSSLELGDSALYFCASSLDPTDTQYFGPGTRLTVL.

Concerning this clonotype itself: One base away lies a much larger clone, so this may be a sequencing read error. This sequence joins TRBV6-2 or TRBV6-3 and TRBJ2-1; 11 nucleotides agree with TRBD1. The DNA end is a closer match to TRBJ2-5, so the J assignment may be wrong. Germline-derived CDR1 and CDR2 are MNHEY and SVGEGT. The CDR3 consists of 15 residues. CDR3 nucleotides: TGTGGCAGCAGTTTATGGACAGGGGGCGATGAGACCCAGTACTTC. It encodes CGSSLWTGGDETQYF.

In this sample, this clonotype turned up many times. The chain links TRBV28 to TRBJ2-1, with D uncertain. The CDR3 contains 13 residues. CDR1 and CDR2 from the germline V gene are MDHEN and SYDVKM. Trimming took off 3 bases at V and 7 bases at J, with 10 bases between the two ends. The CDR3, as DNA: TGTGCCAGCAGTTTCTGGGTGATAAATGAGCAGTTCTTC. This gives the protein CASSFWVINEQFF.

This clonotype was detected ten times or more. This chain connects TRBV6-2 or TRBV6-3 to TRBJ2-1; D possibly matches TRBD1 or TRBD2 (7 bases each). The CDR3 is 15 residues long. V was shortened by 2 bases and J by 8 bases, with 16 bases between the two germline ends. From germline, CDR1 is MNHEY and CDR2 SVGEGT. The CDR3 DNA sequence: TGTGCCAGCAGTTACGGGGGAGGGGGCGTCGATGAGCAGTTCTTC. Residues: CASSYGGGGVDEQFF.